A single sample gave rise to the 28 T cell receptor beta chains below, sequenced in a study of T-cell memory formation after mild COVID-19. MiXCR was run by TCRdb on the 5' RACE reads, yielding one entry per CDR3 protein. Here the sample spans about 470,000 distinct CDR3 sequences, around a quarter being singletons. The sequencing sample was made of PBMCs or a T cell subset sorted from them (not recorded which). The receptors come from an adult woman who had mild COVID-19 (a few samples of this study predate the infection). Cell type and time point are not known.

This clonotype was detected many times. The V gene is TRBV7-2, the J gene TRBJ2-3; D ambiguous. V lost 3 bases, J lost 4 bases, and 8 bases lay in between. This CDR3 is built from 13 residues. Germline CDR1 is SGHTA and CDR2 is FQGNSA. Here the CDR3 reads CASSLTTPDTQYF. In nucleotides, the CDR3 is TGTGCCAGCAGCTTGACGACACCAGATACGCAGTATTTT.

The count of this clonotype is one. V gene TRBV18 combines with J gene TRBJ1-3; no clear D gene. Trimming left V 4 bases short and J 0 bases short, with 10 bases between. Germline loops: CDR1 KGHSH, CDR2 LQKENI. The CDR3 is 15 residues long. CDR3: CASSLQWGSGNTIYF. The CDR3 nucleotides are TGTGCCAGCTCACTCCAGTGGGGCTCTGGAAACACCATATATTTT.

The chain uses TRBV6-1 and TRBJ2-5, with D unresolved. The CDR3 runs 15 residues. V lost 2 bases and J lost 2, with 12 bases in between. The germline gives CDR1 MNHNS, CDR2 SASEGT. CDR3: CASSEPSGGQETQYF. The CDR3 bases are TGTGCCAGCAGTGAACCCTCCGGTGGACAAGAGACCCAGTACTTC.

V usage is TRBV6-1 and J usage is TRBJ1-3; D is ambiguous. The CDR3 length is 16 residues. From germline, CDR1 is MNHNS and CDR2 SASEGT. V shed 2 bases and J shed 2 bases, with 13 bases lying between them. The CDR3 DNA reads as TGTGCCAGCAGTGAATTTGACAATGGGGCTGGAAACACCATATATTTT. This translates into CASSEFDNGAGNTIYF.

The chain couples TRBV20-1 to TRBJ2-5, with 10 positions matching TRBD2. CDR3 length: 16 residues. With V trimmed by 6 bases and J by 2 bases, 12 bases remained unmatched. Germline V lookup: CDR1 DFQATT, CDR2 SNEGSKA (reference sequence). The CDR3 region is CSARPTSGTPQETQYF. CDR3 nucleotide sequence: TGCAGTGCGAGGCCAACTAGCGGGACCCCTCAAGAGACCCAGTACTTC.

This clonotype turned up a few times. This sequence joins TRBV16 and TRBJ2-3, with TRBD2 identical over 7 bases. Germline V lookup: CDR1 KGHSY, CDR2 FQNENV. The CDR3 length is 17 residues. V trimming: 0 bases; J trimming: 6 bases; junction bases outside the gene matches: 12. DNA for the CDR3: TGTGCCAGCAGCCAATCGGGGCGGGAGAGGAGTTTCGATACGCAGTATTTT. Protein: CASSQSGRERSFDTQYF.

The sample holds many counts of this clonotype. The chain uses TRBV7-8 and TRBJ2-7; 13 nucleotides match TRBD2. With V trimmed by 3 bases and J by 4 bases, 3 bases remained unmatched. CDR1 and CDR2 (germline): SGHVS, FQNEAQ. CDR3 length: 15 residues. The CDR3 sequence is CASSFRTSGSYEQYF. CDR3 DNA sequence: TGTGCCAGCAGCTTCAGGACTAGCGGGAGTTACGAGCAGTACTTC.

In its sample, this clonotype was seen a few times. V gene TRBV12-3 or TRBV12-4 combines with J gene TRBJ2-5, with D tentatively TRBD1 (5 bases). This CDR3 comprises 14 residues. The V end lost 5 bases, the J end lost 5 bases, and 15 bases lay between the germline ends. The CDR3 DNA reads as TGTGCCAGCAGTATCCGAACAGGCCTGGAGACCCAGTACTTC. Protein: CASSIRTGLETQYF.

CDR3 region: CASSQEGPGTGSYEQYF. CDR3 sequence (DNA): TGTGCCAGCAGCCAAGAGGGCCCCGGGACAGGCTCCTACGAGCAGTACTTC. The chain joins TRBV4-2 to TRBJ2-7; 8 bases fit TRBD1. V dropped 0 bases and J dropped 0; count of bases not matched to a gene: 7. This CDR3 contains 17 residues. CDR1 and CDR2 (germline): LGHNA, YNFKEQ.

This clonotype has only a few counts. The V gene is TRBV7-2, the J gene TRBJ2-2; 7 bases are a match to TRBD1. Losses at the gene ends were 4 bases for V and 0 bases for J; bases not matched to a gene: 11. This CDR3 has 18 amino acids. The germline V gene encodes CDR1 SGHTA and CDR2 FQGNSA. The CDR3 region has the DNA TGTGCCAGCAGCTCTCTCGGACAGGCCCAAACGAACACCGGGGAGCTGTTTTTT. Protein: CASSSLGQAQTNTGELFF.

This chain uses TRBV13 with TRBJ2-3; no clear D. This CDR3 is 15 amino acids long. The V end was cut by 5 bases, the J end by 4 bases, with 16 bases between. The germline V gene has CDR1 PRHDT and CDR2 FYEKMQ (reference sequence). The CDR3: CASSQRSISPDTQYF. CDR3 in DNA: TGTGCCAGCAGCCAAAGGAGTATTTCGCCAGATACGCAGTATTTT.

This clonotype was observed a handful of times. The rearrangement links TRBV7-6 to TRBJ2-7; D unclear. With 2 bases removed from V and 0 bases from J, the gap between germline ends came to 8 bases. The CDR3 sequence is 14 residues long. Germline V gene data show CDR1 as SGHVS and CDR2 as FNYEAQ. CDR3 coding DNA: TGTGCCAGCAGCTTAAGTGACACCTCCTACGAGCAGTACTTC. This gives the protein CASSLSDTSYEQYF.

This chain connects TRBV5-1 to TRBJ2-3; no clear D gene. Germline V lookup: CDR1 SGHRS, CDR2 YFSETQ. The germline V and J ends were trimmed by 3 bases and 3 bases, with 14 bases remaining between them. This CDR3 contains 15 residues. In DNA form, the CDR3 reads TGCGCCAGCAGCTCTTACTATCAGGAAACAGATACGCAGTATTTT. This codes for CASSSYYQETDTQYF.

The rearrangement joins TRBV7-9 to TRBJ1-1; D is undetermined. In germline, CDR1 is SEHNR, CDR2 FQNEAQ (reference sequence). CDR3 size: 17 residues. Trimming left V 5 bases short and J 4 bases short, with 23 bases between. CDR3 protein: CASSQGRSRELGTEAFF. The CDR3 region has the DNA TGTGCCAGCAGCCAAGGACGTAGTAGGGAACTGGGCACTGAAGCTTTCTTT.

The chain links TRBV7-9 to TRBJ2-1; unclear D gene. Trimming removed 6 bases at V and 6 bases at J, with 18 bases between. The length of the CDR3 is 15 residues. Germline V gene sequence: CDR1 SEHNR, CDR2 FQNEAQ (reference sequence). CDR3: CASRPQSRIGNEQFF. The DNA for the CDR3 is TGTGCCAGCAGACCCCAATCGAGGATCGGCAATGAGCAGTTCTTC.

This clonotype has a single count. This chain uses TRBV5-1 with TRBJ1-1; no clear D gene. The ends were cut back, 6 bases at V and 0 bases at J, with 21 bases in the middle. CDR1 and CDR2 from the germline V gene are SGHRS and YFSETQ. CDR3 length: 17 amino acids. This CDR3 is CASKYDGFSGMNTEAFF. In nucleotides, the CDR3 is TGCGCCAGCAAGTATGATGGTTTCTCGGGGATGAACACTGAAGCTTTCTTT. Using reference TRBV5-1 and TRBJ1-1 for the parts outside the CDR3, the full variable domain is KAGVTQTPRYLIKTRGQQVTLSCSPISGHRSVSWYQQTPGQGLQFLFEYFSETQRNKGNFPGRFSGRQFSNSRSEMNVSTLELGDSALYLCASKYDGFSGMNTEAFFGQGTRLTVV.

CDR3 bases: TGTGCCAGCAGTACGAGGACTAGCGGCCGAGTCGGTTACAATGAGCAGTTCTTC. Amino acid sequence: CASSTRTSGRVGYNEQFF. The chain links TRBV12-3 or TRBV12-4 to TRBJ2-1; 10 bases agree with TRBD2. The J segment lost 4 bases and the V segment lost 5 bases, leaving 14 bases of the junction unmatched. The CDR3 sequence is 18 residues long.

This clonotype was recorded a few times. The CDR3 is CASSLAGTRTSGRRTQYF. The CDR3 DNA is TGTGCCAGCAGCCTGGCCGGGACACGGACTAGCGGGAGACGTACGCAGTATTTT. This chain links TRBV7-6 with TRBJ2-3; 13 nucleotides match TRBD2. The CDR3 extends over 18 amino acids. The trim removed 5 bases at V and 8 bases at J, leaving 16 bases unmatched. Germline V lookup: CDR1 SGHVS, CDR2 FNYEAQ.

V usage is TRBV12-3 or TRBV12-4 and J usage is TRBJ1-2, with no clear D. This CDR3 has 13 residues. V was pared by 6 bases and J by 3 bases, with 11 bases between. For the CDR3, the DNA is TGTGCCAGCAGAGGAGCGACGGACTATGGCTACACCTTC. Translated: CASRGATDYGYTF.

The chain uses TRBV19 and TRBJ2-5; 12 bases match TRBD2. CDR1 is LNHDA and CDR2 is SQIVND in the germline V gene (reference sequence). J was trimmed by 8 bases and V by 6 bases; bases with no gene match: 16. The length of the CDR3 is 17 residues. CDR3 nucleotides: TGTGCCAGTAGCCTCGCCGGGACTAGCGGGCCGGGAGCCACCCAGTACTTC. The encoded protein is CASSLAGTSGPGATQYF. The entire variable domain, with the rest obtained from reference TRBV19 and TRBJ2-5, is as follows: DGGITQSPKYLFRKEGQNVTLSCEQNLNHDAMYWYRQDPGQGLRLIYYSQIVNDFQKGDIAEGYSVSREKKESFPLTVTSAQKNPTAFYLCASSLAGTSGPGATQYFGPGTRLLVL.

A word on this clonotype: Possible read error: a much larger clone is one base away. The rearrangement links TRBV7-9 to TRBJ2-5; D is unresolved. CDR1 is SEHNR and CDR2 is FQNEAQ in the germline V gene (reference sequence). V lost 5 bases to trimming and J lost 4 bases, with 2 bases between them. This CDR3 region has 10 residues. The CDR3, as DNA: TGTGCCAGCAGCATAGAGACCCAGTACTTC. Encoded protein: CASSIETQYF.

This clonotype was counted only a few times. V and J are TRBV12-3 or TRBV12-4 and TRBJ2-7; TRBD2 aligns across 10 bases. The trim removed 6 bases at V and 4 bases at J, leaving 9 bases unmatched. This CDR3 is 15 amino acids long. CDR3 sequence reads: CASRGELAGLYEQYF. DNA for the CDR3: TGTGCCAGCAGGGGAGAACTAGCGGGGTTGTACGAGCAGTACTTC.

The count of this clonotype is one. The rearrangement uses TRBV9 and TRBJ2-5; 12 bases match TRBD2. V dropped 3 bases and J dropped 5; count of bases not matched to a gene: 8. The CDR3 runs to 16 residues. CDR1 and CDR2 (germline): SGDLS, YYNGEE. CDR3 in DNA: TGTGCCAGCAGCGAGCTAGCGGGGGGGCCTTTGGAGACCCAGTACTTC. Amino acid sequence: CASSELAGGPLETQYF.

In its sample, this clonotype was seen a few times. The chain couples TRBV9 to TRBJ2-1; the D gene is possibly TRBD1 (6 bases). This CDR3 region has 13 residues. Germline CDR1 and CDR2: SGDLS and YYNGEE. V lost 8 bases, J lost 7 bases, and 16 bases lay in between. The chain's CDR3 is CARKGEIRNEQFF. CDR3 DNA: TGTGCCAGAAAGGGGGAGATTCGGAATGAGCAGTTCTTC.

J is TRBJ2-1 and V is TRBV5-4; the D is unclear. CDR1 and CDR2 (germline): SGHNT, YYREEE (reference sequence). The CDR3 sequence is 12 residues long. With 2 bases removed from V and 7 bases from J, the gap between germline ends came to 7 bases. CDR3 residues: CASSLPNNEQFF. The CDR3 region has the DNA TGTGCCAGCAGCTTACCGAATAATGAGCAGTTCTTC.

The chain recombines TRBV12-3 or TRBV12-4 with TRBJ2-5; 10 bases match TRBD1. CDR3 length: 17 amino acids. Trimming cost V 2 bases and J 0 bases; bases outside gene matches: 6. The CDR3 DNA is TGTGCCAGCAGTTTAACGGGACAGGGGCCAGACCAAGAGACCCAGTACTTC. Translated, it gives CASSLTGQGPDQETQYF.

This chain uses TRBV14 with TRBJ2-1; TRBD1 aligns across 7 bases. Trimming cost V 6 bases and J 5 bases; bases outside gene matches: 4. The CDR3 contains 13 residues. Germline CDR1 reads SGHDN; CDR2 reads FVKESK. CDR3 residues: CASRYTGDNEQFF. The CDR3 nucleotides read TGTGCCAGCAGATATACAGGGGACAATGAGCAGTTCTTC.

CDR3 nucleotide sequence: TGCAGCGCAGTTCTCAGCGGCAGCATGAACACTGAAGCTTTCTTT. It is translated as CSAVLSGSMNTEAFF. The V gene is TRBV29-1, the J gene TRBJ1-1, with no clear D. The CDR3 extends over 15 amino acids. CDR1 is SQVTM, CDR2 ANQGSEA, per germline. Trimming cost V 7 bases and J 0 bases, with 18 bases left between them.